The source of this T cell receptor beta chain is a study of identifying expanded T cells in peripheral blood. Method: immunoSEQ multiplex PCR; TCRdb's copy keeps in-frame clones and lacks some. The data show 90,000 to 95,000 clones, roughly 86% seen once. During the collection period, no donor immune events like infections were recorded. Study conclusions and caveats: Clone count variance between roughly 2-week samples rose with total template count. Differentially abundant clones: 0.95 to 1.5 between replicates, 16.4 at two to three weeks, 19 to 20 at four.

Note on this clone: The antigen is unknown.

Trimming removed 2 bases from V and 4 bases from J; junction bases left unmatched: 5. The CDR3 extends over 16 amino acids. Germline V lookup: CDR1 SGHVS, CDR2 FQNEAQ. The receptor's source is a person between 18 and 75 years old in good health. This chain joins TRBV7-8 and TRBJ2-1, with TRBD2 matching over 10 bases. The sequenced sample was blood. The DNA of the CDR3 is TGTGCCAGCAGCTTAACCGAAGCGGGAGGGTACAATGAGCAGTTCTTC. Translated, it gives CASSLTEAGGYNEQFF.